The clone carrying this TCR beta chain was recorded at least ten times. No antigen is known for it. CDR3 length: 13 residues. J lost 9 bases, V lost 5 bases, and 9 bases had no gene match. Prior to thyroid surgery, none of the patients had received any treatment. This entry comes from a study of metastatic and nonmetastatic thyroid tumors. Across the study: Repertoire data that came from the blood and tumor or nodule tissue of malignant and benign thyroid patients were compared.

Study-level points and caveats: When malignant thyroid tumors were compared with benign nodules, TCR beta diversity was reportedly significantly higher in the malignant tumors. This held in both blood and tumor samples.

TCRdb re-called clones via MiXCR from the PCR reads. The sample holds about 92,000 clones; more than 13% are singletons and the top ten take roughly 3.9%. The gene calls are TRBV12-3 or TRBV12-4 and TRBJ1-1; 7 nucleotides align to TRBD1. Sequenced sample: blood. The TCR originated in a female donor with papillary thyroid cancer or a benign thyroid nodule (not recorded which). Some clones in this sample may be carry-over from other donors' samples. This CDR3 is CASSVTRDSQAFF. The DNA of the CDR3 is TGTGCCAGCAGTGTGACCCGGGACAGCCAAGCTTTCTTT.